Listed below are T cell receptor beta chains from one sample, sequenced in a study of cytomegalovirus exposure and HLA in healthy donors. Profiling relied on immunoSEQ multiplex PCR, and the TCRdb table lists in-frame clones only, not all of them. This sample yields some 100,000 clones, of which 65% to 80% are seen a single time; about 1.9% belongs to the top ten. The sequenced sample consisted of PBMCs. The receptors come from a woman aged 40 to 50 in good health and CMV-seronegative. Both conserved end residues are part of each CDR3. A D gene is named only where the DNA matches it firmly. Clone size is stated in some rows and not others, as once, few, many or a class when expanded.

TRBV27	14	TRBJ1-1	TRBD1	NA	CASSINRGSTEAFF	TGTGCCAGCAGTATCAACAGGGGGAGCACTGAAGCTTTCTTT
TRBV7-6	15	TRBJ2-3	TRBD2	NA	CASSLMAGGTDTQYF	TGTGCCAGCAGCTTGATGGCGGGAGGGACAGATACGCAGTATTTT
TRBV27	15	TRBJ1-6	TRBD1	NA	CASSNRDRGNSPLHF	TGTGCCAGCAGTAATCGGGACAGGGGCAATTCACCCCTCCACTTT
TRBV27	14	TRBJ1-4	NA	NA	CASSLQASNEKLFF	TGTGCCAGCAGTTTACAGGCTTCTAATGAAAAACTGTTTTTT
TRBV6-5	15	TRBJ2-2	NA	few	CASSREGTFTGELFF	TGTGCCAGCAGTCGAGAGGGAACTTTCACCGGGGAGCTGTTTTTT
TRBV11-2	13	TRBJ2-5	NA	NA	CASSSVGLETQYF	TGTGCCAGCAGTTCCGTGGGGCTGGAGACCCAGTACTTC
TRBV30	13	TRBJ1-5	TRBD1	NA	CAWGTGRNQPQHF	TGTGCCTGGGGGACAGGCCGCAATCAGCCCCAGCATTTT
TRBV28	15	TRBJ1-3	TRBD1	NA	CASNDRGYSGNTIYF	TGTGCCAGCAACGACAGGGGCTACTCTGGAAACACCATATATTTT
TRBV7-9	16	TRBJ2-7	NA	NA	CASSLFLTGASYEQYF	TGTGCCAGCAGCCTATTCTTGACAGGAGCTAGCTACGAGCAGTACTTC
TRBV11-2	16	TRBJ1-4	NA	NA	CASSPGGGRQLEKLFF	TGTGCCAGCAGCCCCGGGGGGGGTAGGCAACTCGAAAAACTGTTTTTT
TRBV7-2	12	TRBJ2-1	TRBD2	NA	CASSLEGLAGFF	TGTGCCAGCAGCTTAGAGGGACTAGCAGGGTTCTTC
TRBV15	13	TRBJ1-5	TRBD1	NA	CATSSDRGQPQHF	TGTGCCACCAGCTCCGACAGGGGTCAGCCCCAGCATTTT
TRBV28	11	TRBJ2-2	NA	NA	CASSSLGELFF	TGTGCCAGCAGTTCCCTCGGGGAGCTGTTTTTT
TRBV18	12	TRBJ2-5	NA	NA	CASSTPPETQYF	TGTGCCAGCTCAACTCCTCCAGAGACCCAGTACTTC
TRBV29-1	19	TRBJ2-6	TRBD1	few	CSVLEPRDREFSGANVLTF	TGCAGCGTCCTCGAACCCCGGGACAGAGAATTCTCTGGGGCCAACGTCCTGACTTTC
TRBV6-1	15	TRBJ2-5	NA	NA	CASSEAQGWGETQYF	TGTGCCAGCAGTGAAGCACAGGGCTGGGGCGAGACCCAGTACTTC
TRBV6-5	15	TRBJ2-1	TRBD2	once	CASRTGLALYNEQFF	TGTGCCAGCAGAACTGGACTAGCGTTATACAATGAGCAGTTCTTC
TRBV7-6	17	TRBJ2-5	TRBD2	NA	CASSFNHPSGGEETQYF	TGTGCCAGCAGCTTTAATCACCCTAGCGGGGGGGAAGAGACCCAGTACTTC
TRBV6-1	14	TRBJ1-1	TRBD1	NA	CASRSKGAGTEAFF	TGTGCCAGCAGATCTAAGGGGGCCGGCACTGAAGCTTTCTTT
TRBV6-4	18	TRBJ2-1	TRBD2	few	CASSATTEGLAGVAEQFF	TGTGCCAGCAGCGCTACTACTGAGGGACTAGCGGGAGTAGCAGAGCAGTTCTTC
TRBV6-1	15	TRBJ2-7	TRBD1	NA	CASSEQSGGSYEQYF	TGTGCCAGCAGTGAACAGTCAGGGGGCTCCTACGAGCAGTACTTC
TRBV5-1	15	TRBJ2-2	NA	NA	CASSLARDLTGELFF	TGCGCCAGCAGCTTGGCGCGGGACCTCACCGGGGAGCTGTTTTTT
TRBV6-1	16	TRBJ1-5	NA	NA	CASSEARGRGNQPQHF	TGTGCCAGCAGTGAAGCGCGGGGAAGGGGCAATCAGCCCCAGCATTTT
TRBV7-9	14	TRBJ2-5	NA	NA	CSSSLVAVQETQYF	TGTTCCAGCAGCTTAGTGGCAGTTCAAGAGACCCAGTACTTC
TRBV6-6	15	TRBJ2-2	TRBD2	NA	CASSFPGGYTGELFF	TGTGCCAGCAGTTTCCCGGGAGGGTACACCGGGGAGCTGTTTTTT
TRBV27	12	TRBJ2-3	TRBD2	once	CASSSGGDTQYF	TGTGCCAGCAGCAGCGGGGGCGATACGCAGTATTTT